A selection of T cell receptor beta chains follows, all from one sample in a study of post-analysis software for immune sequencing data. MiXCR was run by TCRdb on the PCR reads, yielding one entry per CDR3 protein. The table has fewer than 550,000 distinct CDR3 sequences, around a third seen once. The sequenced sample consisted of blood. The receptors were sampled from a girl between 2 and 17 years old with multiple sclerosis. The CDR3 runs from the conserved cysteine through the conserved F or W. Fields, in order: clone size, J gene, V gene, D gene, CDR3 DNA, CDR3 protein. D genes are given only for firm matches. Expanded clones get a size class; other rows say once, few or many, or leave the size out.

clone size: few; J gene: TRBJ2-1; V gene: TRBV6-4; D gene: TRBD2; CDR3 DNA: TGTGCCAGCAGCAAGACTAGCGGGGCTTACAATGAGCAGTTCTTC; CDR3 protein: CASSKTSGAYNEQFF
clone size: .; J gene: TRBJ2-3; V gene: TRBV9; D gene: .; CDR3 DNA: TGTGCCAGCAGCGGGGAAGGGGCTCTGGGCACAGATACGCAGTATTTT; CDR3 protein: CASSGEGALGTDTQYF
clone size: few; J gene: TRBJ1-2; V gene: TRBV11-2; D gene: TRBD1; CDR3 DNA: TGTGCCAGCAGCGGACAGGGGGACAGCTGGTTAAGTGGCTACACCTTC; CDR3 protein: CASSGQGDSWLSGYTF
clone size: few; J gene: TRBJ1-2; V gene: TRBV5-6; D gene: .; CDR3 DNA: TGTGCCAGCAGCTTGGCGGCAGGAGCTAACTATGGCTACACCTTC; CDR3 protein: CASSLAAGANYGYTF
clone size: .; J gene: TRBJ2-7; V gene: TRBV5-1; D gene: TRBD1; CDR3 DNA: TGCGCCAGCAGCATGAGACAGGGCCCCTACGAGCAGTACTTC; CDR3 protein: CASSMRQGPYEQYF
clone size: .; J gene: TRBJ1-5; V gene: TRBV5-1; D gene: .; CDR3 DNA: TGCGCCAGCAGCTTATGGCCCAACGGCAATCAGCCCCAGCATTTT; CDR3 protein: CASSLWPNGNQPQHF
clone size: .; J gene: TRBJ2-3; V gene: TRBV20-1; D gene: .; CDR3 DNA: TGCAGTGCTAGAGATTTTGCAGCGGAATACACAGATACGCAGTATTTT; CDR3 protein: CSARDFAAEYTDTQYF
clone size: .; J gene: TRBJ2-3; V gene: TRBV29-1; D gene: .; CDR3 DNA: TGCAGCGTTGAATTTTTGGGGGGTAGCACAGATACGCAGTATTTT; CDR3 protein: CSVEFLGGSTDTQYF
clone size: .; J gene: TRBJ2-1; V gene: TRBV6-5; D gene: .; CDR3 DNA: TGTGCCAGCAGTTACTCGCCCCCTTGGAATGAGCAGTTCTTC; CDR3 protein: CASSYSPPWNEQFF
clone size: few; J gene: TRBJ1-5; V gene: TRBV5-1; D gene: .; CDR3 DNA: TGCGCCAGCAGCCCCGATTGGGACGATAGCAATCAGCCCCAGCATTTT; CDR3 protein: CASSPDWDDSNQPQHF
clone size: once; J gene: TRBJ2-1; V gene: TRBV20-1; D gene: TRBD2; CDR3 DNA: TGCAGTGCTAGAGATGGCGGGAGAGGCAATGAGCAGTTCTTC; CDR3 protein: CSARDGGRGNEQFF
clone size: few; J gene: TRBJ1-4; V gene: TRBV20-1; D gene: TRBD1; CDR3 DNA: TGCAGTGCTCCACAGGGGGGGGATCTAAATGAAAAACTGTTTTTT; CDR3 protein: CSAPQGGDLNEKLFF
clone size: .; J gene: TRBJ2-5; V gene: TRBV28; D gene: .; CDR3 DNA: TGTGCCAGCAGTTCCCCCAGCCCGGAGACCCAGTACTTC; CDR3 protein: CASSSPSPETQYF
clone size: .; J gene: TRBJ2-6; V gene: TRBV12-3/TRBV12-4; D gene: TRBD1; CDR3 DNA: TGTGCCAGCGATACCCGGGACAGGCGATCTGGGGCCAACGTCCTGACTTTC; CDR3 protein: CASDTRDRRSGANVLTF
clone size: .; J gene: TRBJ2-1; V gene: TRBV12-3/TRBV12-4; D gene: .; CDR3 DNA: TGTGCCAGCAGGGCCGCCCAGGGATCTTGCAATGAGCAGTTCTTC; CDR3 protein: CASRAAQGSCNEQFF
clone size: .; J gene: TRBJ2-1; V gene: TRBV15; D gene: .; CDR3 DNA: TGTGCCACCAGCACAACTAGCTTTTCCTACAATGAGCAGTTCTTC; CDR3 protein: CATSTTSFSYNEQFF
clone size: few; J gene: TRBJ2-5; V gene: TRBV29-1; D gene: TRBD2; CDR3 DNA: TGCAGCGTTTCGAGCGGGGGGTCGCCCCAAGAGACCCAGTACTTC; CDR3 protein: CSVSSGGSPQETQYF
clone size: .; J gene: TRBJ1-1; V gene: TRBV14; D gene: TRBD1; CDR3 DNA: TGTGCCAGCAGCTTTACAACCGGGACAGGGCCATTTATGAACACTGAAGCTTTCTTT; CDR3 protein: CASSFTTGTGPFMNTEAFF
clone size: .; J gene: TRBJ2-7; V gene: TRBV5-5; D gene: .; CDR3 DNA: TGTGCCAGCAGCGGGGACCCGAGCTCCTACGAGCAGTACTTC; CDR3 protein: CASSGDPSSYEQYF
clone size: few; J gene: TRBJ1-2; V gene: TRBV20-1; D gene: TRBD1; CDR3 DNA: TGCAGTGCTCCCCGACAGGGGGCCGCTAGCTACACCTTC; CDR3 protein: CSAPRQGAASYTF